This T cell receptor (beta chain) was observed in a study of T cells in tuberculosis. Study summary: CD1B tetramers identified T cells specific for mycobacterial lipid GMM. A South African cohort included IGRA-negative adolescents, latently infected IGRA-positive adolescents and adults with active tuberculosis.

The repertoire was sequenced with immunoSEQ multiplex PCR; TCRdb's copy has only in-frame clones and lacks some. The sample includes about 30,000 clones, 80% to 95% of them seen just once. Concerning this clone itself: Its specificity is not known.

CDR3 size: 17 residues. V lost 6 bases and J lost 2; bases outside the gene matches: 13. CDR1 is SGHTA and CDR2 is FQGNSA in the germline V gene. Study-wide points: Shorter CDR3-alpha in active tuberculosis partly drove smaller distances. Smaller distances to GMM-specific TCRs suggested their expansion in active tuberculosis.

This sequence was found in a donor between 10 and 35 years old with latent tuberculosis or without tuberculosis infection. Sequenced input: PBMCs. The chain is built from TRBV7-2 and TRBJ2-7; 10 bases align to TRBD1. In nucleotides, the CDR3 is TGTGCCAGCAGTCGTGCGACAGGGGGCGTATCCCCCTACGAGCAGTACTTC. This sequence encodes CASSRATGGVSPYEQYF.